These 3 T cell receptor beta chains originate from one sample sequenced in a study of blood T cell repertoires in COVID-19. The method was immunoSEQ multiplex PCR; TCRdb's version includes in-frame clones alone and lacks a portion of them. The sample lists about 150,000 clones, around four fifths occurring once. Source material: peripheral blood. The receptors were gathered from a woman aged 40 to 55 with active or convalescent COVID-19.

The chain uses TRBV11-3 and TRBJ2-1, with unresolved D. This CDR3 is 14 amino acids long. In germline, CDR1 is SGHNT, CDR2 YENEEA. V shed 1 base and J shed 6 bases, with 10 bases lying between them. This CDR3 is CASSLVSTANEQFF. DNA of the CDR3: TGTGCCAGCAGCTTAGTCTCGACTGCCAATGAGCAGTTCTTC.

The chain carries TRBV6-5 and TRBJ2-4; 9 bases align to TRBD1. The V gene's germline CDR1 is MNHEY and CDR2 SVGAGI. Unmatched junction bases numbered 14, after V lost 10 bases and J lost 7 bases. The CDR3 spans 15 residues. The CDR3 DNA is TGTGCCATTACAGGGGGCGAGCAGTTCGGGAACATTCAGTACTTC. This translates into CAITGGEQFGNIQYF.

The rearrangement links TRBV6-2 or TRBV6-3 to TRBJ2-7; D gene unclear. CDR1 is MNHEY and CDR2 is SVGEGT in the germline V gene. The ends were cut back, 2 bases at V and 3 bases at J, with 5 bases in the middle. CDR3 length: 12 amino acids. For the CDR3, the DNA is TGTGCCAGCAGTTACGGCCTCTACGAGCAGTACTTC. This codes for CASSYGLYEQYF.